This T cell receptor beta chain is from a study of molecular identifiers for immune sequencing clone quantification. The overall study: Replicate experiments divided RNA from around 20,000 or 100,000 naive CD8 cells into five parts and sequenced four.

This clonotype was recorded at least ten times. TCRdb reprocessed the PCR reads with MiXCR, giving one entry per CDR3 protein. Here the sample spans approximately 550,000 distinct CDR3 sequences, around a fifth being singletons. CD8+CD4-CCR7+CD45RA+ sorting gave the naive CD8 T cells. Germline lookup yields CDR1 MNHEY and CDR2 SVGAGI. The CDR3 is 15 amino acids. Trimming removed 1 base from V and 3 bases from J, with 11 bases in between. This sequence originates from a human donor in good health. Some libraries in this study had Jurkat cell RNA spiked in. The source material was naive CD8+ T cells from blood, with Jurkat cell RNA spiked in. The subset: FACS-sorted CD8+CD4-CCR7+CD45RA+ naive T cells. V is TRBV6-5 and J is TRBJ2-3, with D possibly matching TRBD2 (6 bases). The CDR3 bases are TGTGCCAGCAGTTACTTCGCGGGGAATACAGATACGCAGTATTTT. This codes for CASSYFAGNTDTQYF.